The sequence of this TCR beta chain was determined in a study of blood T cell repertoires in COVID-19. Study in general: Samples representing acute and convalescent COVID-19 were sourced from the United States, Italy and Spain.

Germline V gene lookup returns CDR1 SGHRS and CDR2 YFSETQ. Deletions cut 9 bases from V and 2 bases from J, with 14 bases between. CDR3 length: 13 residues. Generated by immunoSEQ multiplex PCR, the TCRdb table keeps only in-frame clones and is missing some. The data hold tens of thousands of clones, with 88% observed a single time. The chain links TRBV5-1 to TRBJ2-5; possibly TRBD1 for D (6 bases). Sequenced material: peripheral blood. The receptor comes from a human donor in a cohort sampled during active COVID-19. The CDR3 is CATSTGRQETQYF. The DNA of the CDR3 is TGCGCCACCTCGACAGGTCGGCAAGAGACCCAGTACTTC.